This T cell receptor beta chain appears in the sequencing data of a study of neurological immune-mediated disorders. Findings and limits, study-wide: In multiple sclerosis patients, the repertoire cluster was unrelated to clinical or MRI findings.

TCRdb re-called the 5' RACE reads with MiXCR, one entry per CDR3 protein. In the table there are tens of thousands of distinct CDR3 sequences, approximately 3.9% of which are singletons. This clonotype has a count of ten or more. Its cognate antigen is unknown. The unsorted libraries were produced from 2 million PBMCs held at -80 C. V was cut by 3 bases and J by 7 bases, with 15 bases left in between. The CDR3 has 14 amino acids. Germline V lookup: CDR1 MNHEY, CDR2 SVGAGI. This TCR was sampled from a man aged 25 to 45 with multiple sclerosis. The chain joins TRBV6-5 to TRBJ1-2; D is unclear. Sequenced sample: PBMCs. The CDR3, as DNA: TGTGCCAGCAGTTATTACGCTGGGTTGGCTGGCTACACCTTC. Amino acid sequence: CASSYYAGLAGYTF.